This TCR beta chain was retrieved from a study of blood T cell repertoires in COVID-19 (dated by TCRdb to 2018 to 2020). Looking at the study overall: Samples from collaborators originated in the United States, Italy and Spain and spanned both the acute and convalescent phases of COVID-19. The prospective study material was composed of cDNA or gDNA derived from T cells, B-cell-depleted T cells, or PBMCs. Where HLA class I and class II types were available, the types were taken from metadata supplied by the sample provider, not from assay-based typing. The sample metadata nearly always contained a de-identified subject ID, COVID-19 status, age in years and sex. Samples were obtained from the ongoing ImmuneRACE study (first 160 participants) and from 1,200 or so subjects provided by 6 global collaborators. A freely available public database, intended as a resource for researchers studying the immune response to SARS-CoV-2, is where the repertoires were released. The dataset comprised deeply sampled blood TCRbeta repertoires from subjects exposed to, actively infected with, or recovered from COVID-19. General findings and caveats noted by the study authors: How much clinical and demographic metadata was included differed by source and by participant, and the metadata was provided uncurated.

The cysteine opens and the phenylalanine closes a CDR3 of 17 amino acids. The only DNA kept is the CDR3, 51 bases in frame from the first base. CDR1 is given as PRHDT and CDR2 as FYEKMQ, both from the germline V gene (reference sequence). Germline trimming amounts to 5 bases on V and 6 bases on J, with 12 as the count of junction bases outside the gene matches. Concerning this clone itself: What antigen it recognizes has not been identified. No per-base quality is available; no much larger clone lies one base away.

TCRbeta CDR3 regions were amplified from genomic DNA by means of the immunoSEQ Assay, a bias-controlled multiplex PCR. For the original study's pipeline: Nucleated cell counts per sample were estimated from amplification of reference gene primers within the assay. To quantify the absolute abundance of each unique TCRbeta CDR3 rearrangement, sequence reads were collapsed and filtered. For each sample, productive Simpson clonality was calculated as the square root of Simpson's diversity index over productive rearrangements. This immuneACCESS table, as held by TCRdb, lists in-frame sequences with V and J called but not all clones. Of the missing ones, under half trace to an unresolved V gene in checked studies; the others have no known cause. V, J and clone size reflect that table, while D and trimming were determined from the DNA. For this sample the table gives 40,000 to 50,000 clones, of which roughly nine tenths were detected only once. The ten top clones hold 5.1% of the sample.

Each collaborating institution followed its own protocols to collect whole blood in K2EDTA tubes. For TCRbeta analysis, collaborators shipped samples as frozen whole blood, isolated PBMCs, or DNA extracted from either of those sample types. The receptor's source is a man aged 70 or older with acute or convalescent COVID-19. The rearrangement combines TRBV13 with TRBJ2-1; a stretch of 11 junction bases matches TRBD2. Source material: peripheral blood. The CDR3 region: CASSVPTGLAVSNEQFF. At the DNA level, the sequence is TGTGCCAGCAGCGTACCGACGGGACTAGCGGTAAGCAATGAGCAGTTCTTC. Supplemented by the reference TRBV13 and TRBJ2-1 proteins around the CDR3, the complete variable domain is AAGVIQSPRHLIKEKRETATLKCYPIPRHDTVYWYQQGPGQDPQFLISFYEKMQSDKGSIPDRFSAQQFSDYHSELNMSSLELGDSALYFCASSVPTGLAVSNEQFFGPGTRLTVL.